This entry lists 2 T cell receptor beta chains sequenced from one sample in a study of T cell repertoires in aging, cancer and after chemotherapy. TCR beta rearrangements were amplified from peripheral blood genomic DNA. Rearranged V-D-J TRB sequences were amplified with a mixed TRB-A/B primer pool. TCRdb passed the multiplex PCR reads through MiXCR, listing each CDR3 protein once. In the table there are over 2,000 distinct CDR3 sequences, around a quarter of which are singletons. What was sequenced was blood. The receptors were sampled from a human donor with a solid tumor.

This rearrangement joins TRBV20-1 to TRBJ1-1; D unclear. The CDR3 covers 11 residues. V was pared by 0 bases and J by 7 bases, with 6 bases between. The germline CDR1 and CDR2 sequences are DFQATT and SNEGSKA (reference sequence). The CDR3 coding sequence is TGCAGTGCTAGAGAAAGGATTGAAGCTTTCTTT. Amino acids: CSARERIEAFF.

This clonotype has only a few counts. The V call is TRBV5-6, the J call TRBJ2-6; D is unclear. The length of the CDR3 is 15 residues. Germline V lookup: CDR1 SGHDT, CDR2 YYEEEE. Between the trimmed V and J ends, which lost 0 bases and 0 bases, there was a span of 4 bases. This CDR3 reads CASSLGISGANVLTF. The CDR3 coding sequence is TGTGCCAGCAGCTTGGGAATCTCTGGGGCCAACGTCCTGACTTTC.